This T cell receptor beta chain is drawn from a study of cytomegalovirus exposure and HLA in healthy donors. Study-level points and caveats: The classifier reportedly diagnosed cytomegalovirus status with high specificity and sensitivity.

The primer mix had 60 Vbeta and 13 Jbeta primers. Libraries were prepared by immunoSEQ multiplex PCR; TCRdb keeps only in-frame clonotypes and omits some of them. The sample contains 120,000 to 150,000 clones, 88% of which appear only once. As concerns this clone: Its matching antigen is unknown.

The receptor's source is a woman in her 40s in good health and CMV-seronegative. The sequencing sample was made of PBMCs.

CDR3 in amino acids: CASSLAEGAPYEQYF. Here the CDR3 DNA reads TGTGCCAGCAGCTTGGCCGAGGGGGCCCCCTACGAGCAGTACTTC. This chain connects TRBV5-4 to TRBJ2-7, with 7 bases fitting TRBD1. V shed 0 bases and J 2 bases; nucleotides not matched to a gene: 5. CDR1 and CDR2 from the germline V gene are SGHNT and YYREEE (reference sequence). The CDR3 is made up of 15 amino acids.